This is a list of T cell receptor beta chains from one sample in a study of shared clonotypes between healthy human individuals. Sequencing was performed with immunoSEQ multiplex PCR; in TCRdb, only in-frame clones are kept and a portion is missing. Among over a million clones listed, about 96% were seen once. Sequences were obtained from naive CD4+ T cells sorted from blood. All receptors come from a young man in good health. The conserved cysteine and the conserved F or W are not part of the CDR3 here. Clone size is stated in some rows and not others, as once, few, many or a class when expanded.

v_call: TRBV11-3
clone_size: NA
j_call: TRBJ2-3
cdr3_length: 15
cdr3_aa: ASSLRPTGAITDTQY

v_call: TRBV18
clone_size: NA
j_call: TRBJ2-1
cdr3_length: 14
cdr3_aa: ASSPRLAGTYNEQF

v_call: TRBV6-4
clone_size: once
j_call: TRBJ2-1
cdr3_length: 8
cdr3_aa: ATPRLEQF

v_call: TRBV5-4
clone_size: NA
j_call: TRBJ1-2
cdr3_length: 13
cdr3_aa: ASLDRGARWLGYT

v_call: TRBV13
clone_size: NA
j_call: TRBJ2-7
cdr3_length: 13
cdr3_aa: ASSLLSSLSYEQY

v_call: TRBV27
clone_size: once
j_call: TRBJ2-5
cdr3_length: 16
cdr3_aa: ASSWRRNLPVGQETQY

v_call: TRBV7-6
clone_size: NA
j_call: TRBJ2-1
cdr3_length: 12
cdr3_aa: ASSLRQGTNEQF

v_call: TRBV5-4
clone_size: NA
j_call: TRBJ2-7
cdr3_length: 13
cdr3_aa: ASSPTGTGLYEQY

v_call: TRBV19
clone_size: NA
j_call: TRBJ2-2
cdr3_length: 15
cdr3_aa: ASTAGPKITNTGELF

v_call: TRBV28
clone_size: NA
j_call: TRBJ1-2
cdr3_length: 10
cdr3_aa: ASSFRGRGYT

v_call: TRBV2
clone_size: NA
j_call: TRBJ1-5
cdr3_length: 12
cdr3_aa: ASSQGDLNQPQH

v_call: TRBV29-1
clone_size: NA
j_call: TRBJ1-4
cdr3_length: 11
cdr3_aa: SVGVDPNEKLF

v_call: TRBV19
clone_size: NA
j_call: TRBJ2-3
cdr3_length: 11
cdr3_aa: ASSDSRADTQY

v_call: TRBV2
clone_size: NA
j_call: TRBJ1-5
cdr3_length: 11
cdr3_aa: ASKGYSNQPQH

v_call: TRBV27
clone_size: NA
j_call: TRBJ2-5
cdr3_length: 12
cdr3_aa: ASRWDGARETQY

v_call: TRBV18
clone_size: NA
j_call: TRBJ2-7
cdr3_length: 13
cdr3_aa: ASSPRGESTYEQY